This T cell receptor beta chain is from a study of somatic mutations in cytotoxic T cells in rheumatoid arthritis. Overall study results and limits: Unlike healthy controls, rheumatoid arthritis patients had CD8+ clonality that increased with age.

The repertoire was sequenced with immunoSEQ multiplex PCR; TCRdb's copy has only in-frame clones and lacks some. There are some 18,000 clones in the sample; around 79% occur only once, and 7.5% to 10% lies in the top ten. Regarding this clone: The antigen remains unidentified.

Germline-derived CDR1 and CDR2 are PRHDT and FYEKMQ (reference sequence). The CDR3 totals 14 residues. V lost 3 bases, J lost 3 bases, and 12 bases lay in between. Sequencing was done on a sample of CD8+ T cells sorted from blood. The chain links TRBV13 to TRBJ2-7; D is perhaps TRBD1 or TRBD2 (5 bases each). This TCR derives from an adult with rheumatoid arthritis. The CDR3 DNA is TGTGCCAGCAGCTTCGGGGCCAGTGACTACGAGCAGTACTTC. Amino acid sequence: CASSFGASDYEQYF.